This T cell receptor (beta chain) derives from a study of blood T cell repertoires in COVID-19. For the study at large: Samples of COVID-19 (acute and convalescent) were obtained from the United States, Italy and Spain.

TCRdb's copy holds only in-frame clones and misses some; the assay was immunoSEQ multiplex PCR. Among under 200,000 clones, 87% were seen once, and the ten largest hold 3.7%. Sequencing input: peripheral blood. The sequence was collected from a man between 18 and 29 years old with active or convalescent COVID-19.

CDR3: CASSLFGFGANVLTF. The DNA of the CDR3 is TGCGCCAGCAGCTTGTTTGGCTTTGGGGCCAACGTCCTGACTTTC. The chain joins TRBV5-1 to TRBJ2-6; no definite D call. V gave up 1 base and J gave up 3 bases, with 8 bases separating them. This CDR3 is 15 amino acids long. CDR1 and CDR2 (germline): SGHRS, YFSETQ.